The sequence of this T cell receptor (beta chain) was determined in a study of OX40 agonist ivuxolimab in advanced cancers. For the study at large: Enrollees could have had prior anti-PD-1, anti-PD-L1 or anti-CTLA-4 therapy, which 35% to 40% had received.

Repertoires were generated with immunoSEQ multiplex PCR, while TCRdb's copy carries only in-frame clones and drops some. The sample holds some 85,000 clones, approximately 91% seen once. The germline V gene encodes CDR1 MGHDK and CDR2 SYGVNS. This CDR3 has 13 amino acids. Trimming pared 4 bases from V and 6 bases from J, leaving 10 bases between. Broader study findings: CD4+ and CD8+ T cells in blood underwent clonal expansion by week 6 at 0.1 to 3.0 mg/kg.

Comments on this clone: Its antigen is currently unknown.

The chain couples TRBV25-1 to TRBJ1-5; D call uncertain. This sequence originates from an adult with an advanced solid tumor such as melanoma, head and neck, liver or kidney cancer. The specimen was CD4+ or CD8+ T cells sorted from blood, collected in a trial of the OX40 agonist ivuxolimab. The CDR3 sequence: CASSGGVSQPQHF. The CDR3 DNA sequence: TGTGCCAGCAGTGGCGGGGTTAGTCAGCCCCAGCATTTT.